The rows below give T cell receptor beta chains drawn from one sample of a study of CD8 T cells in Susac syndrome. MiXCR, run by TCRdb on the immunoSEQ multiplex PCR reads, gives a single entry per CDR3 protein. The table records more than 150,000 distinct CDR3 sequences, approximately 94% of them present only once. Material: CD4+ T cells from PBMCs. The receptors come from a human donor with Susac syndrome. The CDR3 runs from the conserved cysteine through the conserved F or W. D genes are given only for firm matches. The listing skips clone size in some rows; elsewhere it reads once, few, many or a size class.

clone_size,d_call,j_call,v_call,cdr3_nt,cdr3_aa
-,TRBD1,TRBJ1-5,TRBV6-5,TGTGCCAGCAGTTCCTCAGGGGGTAGCGGTCAGCCCCAGCATTTT,CASSSSGGSGQPQHF
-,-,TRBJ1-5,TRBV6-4,TGTGCCAGCAGTGTACTACCCAATCAGCCCCAGCATTTT,CASSVLPNQPQHF
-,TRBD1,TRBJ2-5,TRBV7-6,TGTGCCAGCAGACAGGGACAGGGAACTGAGACCCAGTACTTC,CASRQGQGTETQYF
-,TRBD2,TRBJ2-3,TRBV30,TGTGCCTGGGCTAGCGGGGGGGCCACAGATACGCAGTATTTT,CAWASGGATDTQYF
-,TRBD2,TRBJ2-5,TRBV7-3,TGTGCCAGCAGCCTGACTAGCTACGAGACCCAGTACTTC,CASSLTSYETQYF
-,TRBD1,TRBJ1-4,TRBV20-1,TGCAGTGTTCCGGGACAGCAGAATGAAAAACTGTTTTTT,CSVPGQQNEKLFF
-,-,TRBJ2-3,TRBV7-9,TGTGCCAGCAGTCAACACAGGGTGGTTACAGATACGCAGTATTTT,CASSQHRVVTDTQYF
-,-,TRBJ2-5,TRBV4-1,TGCGCCAGCAGCCAACGTATCGAAGAGACCCAGTACTTC,CASSQRIEETQYF
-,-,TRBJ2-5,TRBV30,TGTGCCTGGAGTCGAGGGAGGGAGACCCAGTACTTC,CAWSRGRETQYF
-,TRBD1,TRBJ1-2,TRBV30,TGTGCCTGGAACGGCGGGACAGGGAACCTCTATGGCTACACCTTC,CAWNGGTGNLYGYTF
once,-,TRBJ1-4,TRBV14,TGTGCCATCTTCGTGTCCCATAGTGGAGAAAAACTGTTTTTT,CAIFVSHSGEKLFF
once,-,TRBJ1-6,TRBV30,TGTGCCTGGAAGGTGGGCTACTATAATTCACCCCTCCACTTT,CAWKVGYYNSPLHF
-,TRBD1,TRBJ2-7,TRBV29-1,TGCAGCGTTGAGGGACAGGGGGGATTCGAGCAGTACTTC,CSVEGQGGFEQYF
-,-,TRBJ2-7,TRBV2,TGTGCCACCACCCCGGCTTCCAGTGATCTCGGCGAGCAGTACTTC,CATTPASSDLGEQYF
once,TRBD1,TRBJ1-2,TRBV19,TGTGCCACCTATTCCCACCGGGACAGGATGGATGGCTACACCTTC,CATYSHRDRMDGYTF
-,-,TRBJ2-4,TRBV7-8,TGTGCCAGCAGCTTCACGAGGGGGCGCGGGGTCAAAAACATTCAGTACTTC,CASSFTRGRGVKNIQYF
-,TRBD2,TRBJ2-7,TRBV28,TGTGCCAGCAGTTTACTAGCGGGGACCTACGAGCAGTACTTC,CASSLLAGTYEQYF
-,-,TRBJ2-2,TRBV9,TGTGCCAGCAGCGACAGCCCGAACACCGGGGAGCTGTTTTTT,CASSDSPNTGELFF
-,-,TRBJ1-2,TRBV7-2,TGTGCCAGCAGCTTAGAGACAGGCTATGGCTACACCTTC,CASSLETGYGYTF